This passage covers 5 T cell receptor beta chains from one sample sequenced in a study of T cell responses to AZD1222 COVID-19 vaccine. TCRdb keeps only in-frame clones here, not all; method: immunoSEQ multiplex PCR. Among 120,000 or so clones listed, around 90% were seen once. Here the sequenced sample was peripheral blood, taken 28 days after the second AZD1222 dose. Receptors were obtained from an adult who received the AZD1222 COVID-19 vaccine.

The chain links TRBV6-6 to TRBJ1-5; D unresolved. Germline V gives CDR1 MNHNY, CDR2 SVGAGI (reference sequence). This CDR3 is 9 amino acids long. This CDR3 is CGTGQPQHF. For the CDR3, the DNA is TGTGGGACGGGTCAGCCCCAGCATTTT.

The chain uses TRBV19 and TRBJ1-5, with D unclear. V lost 6 bases, J lost 5 bases, and 11 bases lay in between. CDR1 and CDR2 from the germline V gene are LNHDA and SQIVND (reference sequence). This CDR3 has 13 residues. CDR3 in DNA: TGTGCCAGTAGCCCTGGGGTGTATCAGCCCCAGCATTTT. Its translation: CASSPGVYQPQHF.

The chain combines TRBV11-2 with TRBJ2-7; TRBD2 aligns across 8 bases. The CDR3 has 15 amino acids. Trimming removed 5 bases from V and 4 bases from J; junction bases left unmatched: 10. Looked up from germline, CDR1 is SGHAT and CDR2 is FQNNGV. CDR3 sequence: CASSVSGTRGYEQYF. The CDR3 bases are TGTGCCAGCAGCGTCTCCGGGACTAGGGGTTACGAGCAGTACTTC.

The rearrangement links TRBV7-2 to TRBJ1-3, with no clear D. Per the germline V gene, CDR1 is SGHTA and CDR2 is FQGNSA. The CDR3 loop spans 15 amino acids. Trimming left V 1 base short and J 2 bases short, with 9 bases between. CDR3 nucleotides: TGTGCCAGCAGCTTAGGACCGGACCCTGGAAACACCATATATTTT. It encodes CASSLGPDPGNTIYF.

Regarding this clone: A junction boundary mismatches the germline segment, possibly from a read error. V usage is TRBV7-7 and J usage is TRBJ2-5; 8 positions match TRBD1. The CDR3 totals 15 residues. Per the germline V gene, CDR1 is SSHAT and CDR2 is FNYEAQ (reference sequence). In nucleotides, the CDR3 is TGTGCTAGCAGCTTAGCCCCAGGGGGCCACGAGACCCAGTACTTC. It specifies CASSLAPGGHETQYF.